Below, one TCR beta chain is given with its context. No cognate antigen has been identified for it. Per-nucleotide qualities are absent, and no much larger clonotype sits a single base away. The protocol used for the library was RT-PCR. This sample was sequenced with an Illumina HiSeq 2500. TCRdb trimmed public reads at Q25 via fastp, called clones via MiXCR and kept in-frame beta chains. Here each entry gathers all rows of one CDR3 protein and keeps the most common genes and DNA. The sample table contains 500,000 to 600,000 distinct CDR3 sequences; only one count was recorded for under 15% of them. Around 13% of the sample rests with the top ten. The time point label, read with the paper, signifies: 45 days after influenza vaccine administration. This specimen belongs to a study of response to subunit inactivated influenza vaccine (dated by TCRdb to between 2018 and 2020). Looking at the study overall: Deep quantitative T cell receptor repertoire profiling was used in the study to track responses to a trivalent subunit inactivated influenza vaccine.

The trim is 5 bases for V and 8 bases for J, with a gap of 11 bases between the germline ends. Reading from cysteine to phenylalanine, the CDR3 counts 12 amino acids. The read is trimmed to its CDR3 DNA, 36 bases read in frame from base 1. Sequences SGHTA (CDR1) and FQGTGA (CDR2) are obtained from the germline V gene. The investigation overall reported the following: According to the authors, only a limited number of new T cells may be recruited by each seasonal influenza vaccination.

This specimen consisted of PBMCs from blood, obtained about 40 days after vaccination. This sequence originates from a man aged 45-65 years who received an inactivated influenza vaccine. Donor details come from another sample of the same person, matched by shared clones. Here the chain combines TRBV7-3 and TRBJ2-3; a tentative D match to TRBD1 spans 6 bases. CDR3 protein: CASSRPRGTQYF. The sequenced DNA: TGTGCCAGCAGCCGACCCAGGGGTACGCAGTATTTT.